The source of this T cell receptor beta chain is a study of CD8 T cells in ankylosing spondylitis. Study-wide results and caveats: According to the report, clones linked to the disease were significantly enriched in matched synovial fluid samples taken from ankylosing spondylitis patients. The study identified a TCR beta motif of under 10 highly homologous variants that appeared characteristic of ankylosing spondylitis blood.

Quantitative molecular-barcoded 5'-RACE generated the TCR beta libraries. Each CDR3 protein gets one entry after TCRdb re-called the 5' RACE reads with MiXCR. The repertoire holds hundreds of thousands of distinct CDR3 sequences, with 20% as singletons. This clonotype was found a few times. Its target is not known. The TCR comes from a male donor with ankylosing spondylitis or in good health (not recorded which). The source material was blood, either unsorted or a sorted T cell fraction (not recorded which).

The CDR3 DNA reads as TGTGCCAGCAGAGGGGGGAGCTCCTACAATGAGCAGTTCTTC. Amino acids: CASRGGSSYNEQFF. The rearrangement uses TRBV2 and TRBJ2-1; the D gene could be TRBD1 or TRBD2 (6 bases each). This CDR3 has 14 amino acids. The germline CDR1 and CDR2 sequences are SNHLY and FYNNEI. V was shortened by 6 bases and J by 0 bases, with 9 bases between the two germline ends.